The TCR beta chain described here comes from a study of T-cell reconstitution after alpha-beta-depleted transplantation in children. It was with unique molecular identifiers that the TCRbeta library was prepared. One entry per CDR3 protein, called by TCRdb with MiXCR from the PCR reads. The sample includes fewer than 500,000 distinct CDR3 sequences, roughly two fifths seen only once; the top ten take 27%. General study results and limits: Expanded graft clones numbering several hundred reportedly gave rise to alpha-beta T cells about two months after transplant. Surviving recipient T cells and thymic progenitors accounted for the high day-60 TCRbeta diversity observed in some patients. By one year post-transplant, T-cell counts and diversity largely arose from T cells that were newly produced.

A remark on this clonotype: Its cognate antigen is unknown.

Germline CDR1 LGHNA, CDR2 YSLEER. CDR3 size: 18 residues. Deletions cut 4 bases from V and 4 bases from J, with 22 bases between. V gene TRBV4-3 combines with J gene TRBJ1-4; TRBD1 might be the D (5 bases). The TCR comes from a girl aged 2-10 years with aplastic anemia, due to receive a stem cell transplant. Sequencing used PBMCs, obtained before TCRalphabeta/CD19-depleted stem cell transplant. In nucleotides, the CDR3 is TGCGCCAGCAGCCGCGGAGGGGCTTTGGGCAGTTATAATGAAAAACTGTTTTTT. Its protein is CASSRGGALGSYNEKLFF.